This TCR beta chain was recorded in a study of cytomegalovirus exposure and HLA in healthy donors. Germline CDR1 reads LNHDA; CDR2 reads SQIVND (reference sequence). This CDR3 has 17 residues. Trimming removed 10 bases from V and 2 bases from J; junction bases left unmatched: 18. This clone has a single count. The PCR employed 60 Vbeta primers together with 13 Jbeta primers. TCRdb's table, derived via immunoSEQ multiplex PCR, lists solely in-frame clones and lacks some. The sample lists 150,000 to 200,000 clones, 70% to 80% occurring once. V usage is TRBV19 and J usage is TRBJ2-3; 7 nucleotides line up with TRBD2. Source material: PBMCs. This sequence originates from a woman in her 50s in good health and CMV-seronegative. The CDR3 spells CATQVVGRAPYTDTQYF. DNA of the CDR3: TGTGCCACTCAGGTGGTTGGGAGGGCCCCTTACACAGATACGCAGTATTTT.